This T cell receptor beta chain was sequenced in a study of blood T cell repertoires in COVID-19. Overall study: PBMCs, B-cell-depleted T cells, or T cells provided the cDNA or gDNA that made up the material.

Germline-derived CDR1 and CDR2 are MNHEY and SMNVEV (reference sequence). V lost 0 bases to trimming and J lost 4 bases; unmatched junction nucleotides: 12. This CDR3 has 18 amino acids. Original handling: Amplification of reference gene primers was used by the study to estimate nucleated cell counts. The table came from immunoSEQ multiplex PCR; TCRdb's copy has only in-frame clones and leaves some out. V and J calls plus clone size are reproduced from that table; the DNA served to infer D and trimming. Altogether 65,000 to 90,000 clones are present, 86% being singletons, with the ten largest covering about 20%.

This TCR came from an elderly woman in a cohort sampled during active or convalescent COVID-19. The chain combines TRBV27 with TRBJ1-2; 9 bases fit TRBD1. The source material was peripheral blood. This CDR3 reads CASSLSWGQGRFGYGYTF. CDR3 nucleotide sequence: TGTGCCAGCAGTTTATCTTGGGGACAGGGCAGGTTCGGCTATGGCTACACCTTC.